This entry lists 16 T cell receptor beta chains sequenced from one sample in a study of blood T cell repertoires in COVID-19. The method was immunoSEQ multiplex PCR; TCRdb's version includes in-frame clones alone and lacks a portion of them. The sample records fewer than 300,000 clones, 85% to 90% being singletons. Input material: peripheral blood. These receptors were obtained from a woman in her forties who had recovered from COVID-19.

The rearrangement joins TRBV6-6 to TRBJ1-5, with 8 bases fitting TRBD1. J lost 6 bases, V lost 6 bases, and 13 bases had no gene match. Per the germline V gene, CDR1 is MNHNY and CDR2 is SVGAGI (reference sequence). The CDR3 spans 16 residues. The CDR3 loop is CASRSRQGLVGQPQHF. As DNA, the CDR3 is TGTGCCAGCAGATCCAGACAGGGGTTGGTCGGTCAGCCCCAGCATTTT.

CDR3: CASSDRQGSSYEQYF. The CDR3 bases are TGTGCCAGCAGCGACAGACAGGGGAGCTCCTACGAGCAGTACTTC. The chain couples TRBV6-5 to TRBJ2-7; 8 bases map to TRBD1. V gave up 6 bases and J gave up 0 bases; unmatched junction bases: 7. This CDR3 has 15 amino acids. The germline V gene encodes CDR1 MNHEY and CDR2 SVGAGI.

This sequence joins TRBV5-1 and TRBJ2-3; 10 bases are a match to TRBD1. This CDR3 is 15 amino acids long. Losses at the gene ends were 3 bases for V and 2 bases for J; bases not matched to a gene: 3. Germline V lookup: CDR1 SGHRS, CDR2 YFSETQ. The CDR3 nucleotides are TGCGCCAGCAGCTCGGGACAGGGGTTCACAGATACGCAGTATTTT. It is translated as CASSSGQGFTDTQYF.

The CDR3 sequence: CASSTDSAGVLNEQFF. The CDR3 DNA reads as TGTGCCAGCTCGACTGATTCAGCGGGGGTTCTCAATGAGCAGTTCTTC. The chain combines TRBV18 with TRBJ2-1; 8 positions match TRBD2. The CDR3 spans 16 residues. V shed 6 bases, J shed 6 bases, and the junction held 13 bases outside the gene matches. The germline CDR1 and CDR2 sequences are KGHSH and LQKENI. The complete variable domain, with remaining parts taken from reference TRBV18 and TRBJ2-1, reads NAGVMQNPRHLVRRRGQEARLRCSPMKGHSHVYWYRQLPEEGLKFMVYLQKENIIDESGMPKERFSAEFPKEGPSILRIQQVVRGDSAAYFCASSTDSAGVLNEQFFGPGTRLTVL.

V usage is TRBV4-3 and J usage is TRBJ1-1; 7 bases agree with TRBD1. CDR3 size: 14 residues. The V segment lost 3 bases and the J segment 7 bases; nucleotides outside the gene matches: 8. The germline CDR1 and CDR2 sequences are LGHNA and YSLEER. The CDR3: CASSQEGAGDEAFF. The CDR3 bases are TGCGCCAGCAGCCAGGAGGGGGCAGGGGATGAAGCTTTCTTT.

The V call is TRBV9, the J call TRBJ1-2; TRBD1 is a possible D gene (6 bases). Germline CDR1 SGDLS, CDR2 YYNGEE. The V gene lost 1 base and the J gene lost 2 bases, with 6 bases spanning the gap. The CDR3 totals 13 residues. The CDR3 bases are TGTGCCAGCAGCGTAACAGGGAACTATGGCTACACCTTC. It specifies CASSVTGNYGYTF.

This rearrangement joins TRBV19 to TRBJ2-7; tentative D call: TRBD2 (5 bases). Trimming removed 5 bases at V and 9 bases at J, with 23 bases between. CDR1 is LNHDA and CDR2 is SQIVND in the germline V gene (reference sequence). The CDR3 spans 15 residues. The CDR3 DNA reads TGTGCCAGTAGTTCAACCACCTTGGACCGGGCGGGGCAGTACTTC. This gives the protein CASSSTTLDRAGQYF.

The rearrangement uses TRBV5-4 and TRBJ1-1; 8 bases fit TRBD1. Germline CDR1 SGHNT, CDR2 YYREEE (reference sequence). V was clipped by 4 bases and J by 5 bases; unmatched bases: 13. The CDR3 runs to 16 residues. This chain's CDR3 is CASSPWQGATGTEAFF. DNA of the CDR3: TGTGCCAGCAGCCCGTGGCAGGGGGCAACCGGGACTGAAGCTTTCTTT.

The chain is built from TRBV18 and TRBJ1-4, with D possibly TRBD1 on 5 matching bases. The CDR3 covers 18 residues. Trimming removed 2 bases at V and 11 bases at J, with 27 bases between. Germline CDR1 KGHSH, CDR2 LQKENI. CDR3: CASSPVPRDGGLDGKLFF. CDR3 in DNA: TGTGCCAGCTCACCAGTTCCCCGGGACGGGGGACTTGACGGCAAACTGTTTTTT.

The chain joins TRBV3-1 (or the pseudogene TRBV3-2) to TRBJ1-3; 8 bases agree with TRBD1. CDR3 length equals 15 residues. After removal of 1 base from V and 4 bases from J, the junction contained 3 bases not matched to a gene. Looked up from germline, CDR1 is LGHDT and CDR2 is YNNKEL (reference sequence). The CDR3 sequence: CASSQGGTGGNTIYF. The CDR3, as DNA: TGTGCCAGCAGCCAAGGGGGGACAGGAGGAAACACCATATATTTT.

This sequence joins TRBV5-1 and TRBJ2-5; tentatively, D is TRBD1 (7 bases). The germline V and J ends were trimmed by 1 base and 6 bases, with 34 bases remaining between them. The germline CDR1 and CDR2 sequences are SGHRS and YFSETQ. The CDR3 spans 21 residues. CDR3 in DNA: TGCGCCAGCAGCTTGCGTGCTCATGTGGTGGCGGGGATTAGGGGGCGGAAGACCCAGTACTTC. This sequence encodes CASSLRAHVVAGIRGRKTQYF.

This clone was found once. The chain recombines TRBV7-9 with TRBJ1-3, with a possible D match to TRBD1 (6 bases). CDR3 length: 16 amino acids. Germline V lookup: CDR1 SEHNR, CDR2 FQNEAQ (reference sequence). Between the trimmed V and J ends, which lost 6 bases and 9 bases, there was a span of 24 bases. The CDR3: CASSPPIRDTRGTIYF. Here the CDR3 DNA reads TGTGCCAGCAGTCCGCCGATTCGGGACACCCGGGGCACCATATATTTT.

The gene calls are TRBV2 and TRBJ2-3, with D maybe TRBD1 (5 bases). The CDR3 covers 12 residues. Germline V gene lookup returns CDR1 SNHLY and CDR2 FYNNEI. The ends were cut back, 5 bases at V and 14 bases at J, with 17 bases in the middle. The CDR3 coding sequence is TGTGCCAGCAGTTTCCAGGGCTATGTTTGGTATTTT. Protein sequence: CASSFQGYVWYF.

The chain employs TRBV7-9 and TRBJ1-1, with D tentatively TRBD1 (5 bases). Trimming left V 2 bases short and J 0 bases short, with 10 bases between. This CDR3 is 15 amino acids long. Germline V gene lookup returns CDR1 SEHNR and CDR2 FQNEAQ (reference sequence). CDR3 bases: TGTGCCAGCAGCTTACCGGCGGGACTGAACACTGAAGCTTTCTTT. It specifies CASSLPAGLNTEAFF.

The rearrangement uses TRBV5-6 and TRBJ2-7, with D perhaps matching TRBD1 (7 bases). The CDR3 sequence is 13 residues long. Germline assignment: CDR1 SGHDT and CDR2 YYEEEE. Trimming cost V 0 bases and J 9 bases, with 13 bases left between them. CDR3: CASSLGRGLGQYF. The CDR3 DNA sequence: TGTGCCAGCAGCTTGGGGAGGGGGCTCGGGCAGTACTTC.

The chain carries TRBV27 and TRBJ1-5, with D maybe TRBD1 (5 bases). Deletions cut 5 bases from V and 4 bases from J, with 12 bases between. Germline V gives CDR1 MNHEY, CDR2 SMNVEV (reference sequence). CDR3 length equals 14 residues. The CDR3 region is CASSPRVGNQPQHF. The CDR3 DNA is TGTGCCAGCAGTCCCAGGGTCGGTAATCAGCCCCAGCATTTT.